Shown below are 7 T cell receptor beta chains from a single sample sequenced in a study of T cells after yellow fever vaccination. In TCRdb, the 5' RACE reads were re-called with MiXCR into one record per CDR3 protein. The table lists hundreds of thousands of distinct CDR3 sequences, about 19% of them singletons. Here the sequenced sample was PBMCs, taken 15 days after the yellow fever booster vaccination. Every receptor here comes from a man in his thirties or forties who received the YFV17D yellow fever vaccine.

Worth noting for this clonotype: Relative to the germline gene, one junction end is altered; a read error may explain this. V and J are TRBV5-1 and TRBJ2-4; 9 bases line up with TRBD2. The CDR3 sequence is 16 residues long. Germline V gene lookup returns CDR1 SGHRS and CDR2 YFSETQ. CDR3: CASSLIGGLAKNILYF. The CDR3 DNA reads as TGCGCCAGCAGCTTGATAGGGGGACTAGCCAAAAACATTCTGTACTTC. Complete variable domain (other parts from reference TRBV5-1 and TRBJ2-4): KAGVTQTPRYLIKTRGQQVTLSCSPISGHRSVSWYQQTPGQGLQFLFEYFSETQRNKGNFPGRFSGRQFSNSRSEMNVSTLELGDSALYLCASSLIGGLAKNILYFGAGTRLSVL.

This clonotype was found a few times. V usage is TRBV9 and J usage is TRBJ2-2; weak D call: TRBD2 (5 bases). The germline V gene has CDR1 SGDLS and CDR2 YYNGEE. V was shortened by 7 bases and J by 6 bases, with 16 bases between the two germline ends. CDR3 length: 14 amino acids. This chain's CDR3 is CASAAHTAAGELFF. Written as DNA, the CDR3 is TGTGCCAGCGCGGCGCACACAGCGGCCGGGGAGCTGTTTTTT.

The genes are TRBV12-3 or TRBV12-4 and TRBJ2-7; the D call may be TRBD1 or TRBD2 (5 bases each). CDR3 size: 14 residues. The V and J ends lost 7 bases and 0 bases respectively, with 13 bases between them. The CDR3, as DNA: TGTGCCAGCACCGACGATGGGGGCTCCTACGAGCAGTACTTC. This sequence encodes CASTDDGGSYEQYF.

Only a few counts were recorded for this clonotype. The chain joins TRBV4-3 to TRBJ2-1; D could derive from TRBD1 or TRBD2 (5 bases each). Germline values: CDR1 LGHNA, CDR2 YSLEER. Trimming left V 0 bases short and J 6 bases short, with 12 bases between. This CDR3 has 15 amino acids. CDR3 region: CASSQDLGAGNEQFF. The CDR3 DNA reads TGCGCCAGCAGCCAAGATCTTGGGGCGGGCAATGAGCAGTTCTTC.

The table lists this clonotype with a few counts. The chain joins TRBV7-7 to TRBJ2-5; 7 positions match TRBD2. The germline V gene has CDR1 SSHAT and CDR2 FNYEAQ (reference sequence). Unmatched junction bases numbered 7, after V lost 5 bases and J lost 4 bases. CDR3 length: 14 amino acids. CDR3 protein: CASSPPGGGETQYF. The CDR3 DNA follows: TGTGCCAGCAGCCCCCCGGGGGGTGGAGAGACCCAGTACTTC. Looking up the rest from reference TRBV7-7 and TRBJ2-5 gives the full variable domain: GAGVSQSPRYKVTKRGQDVTLRCDPISSHATLYWYQQALGQGPEFLTYFNYEAQPDKSGLPSDRFSAERPEGSISTLTIQRTEQRDSAMYRCASSPPGGGETQYFGPGTRLLVL.

The chain has TRBV5-1 and TRBJ2-2, with TRBD1 as a possible D gene (5 bases). Germline V gene data show CDR1 as SGHRS and CDR2 as YFSETQ. V was pared by 4 bases and J by 0 bases, with 10 bases between. CDR3 size: 15 residues. Here the CDR3 DNA reads TGCGCCAGCAGCCCTTGGGGCGCGAACACCGGGGAGCTGTTTTTT. This codes for CASSPWGANTGELFF.

The chain uses TRBV18 and TRBJ2-7; 8 nucleotides agree with TRBD2. The V segment lost 5 bases and the J segment 6 bases; nucleotides outside the gene matches: 12. The CDR3 consists of 15 residues. Looked up from germline, CDR1 is KGHSH and CDR2 is LQKENI. CDR3 sequence: CASSTQAGGGGEQYF. In DNA form, the CDR3 reads TGTGCCAGCTCAACCCAGGCGGGAGGAGGGGGCGAGCAGTACTTC.